A single sample is the source of the 32 T cell receptor beta chains below, sequenced in a study of cytomegalovirus exposure and HLA in healthy donors. Both 60 Vbeta primers and 13 Jbeta primers went into the PCR. The protocol was immunoSEQ multiplex PCR, while the TCRdb copy is restricted to in-frame clones and leaves out a portion. The data show approximately 120,000 clones, with more than 60% seen just once and 3.4% held by the top ten. Sequencing input: PBMCs. Receptor source: a young man in good health and CMV-seronegative.

The chain couples TRBV9 to TRBJ1-6; 8 bases map to TRBD1. Germline values: CDR1 SGDLS, CDR2 YYNGEE. CDR3 length: 16 residues. V shed 0 bases and J 10 bases; nucleotides not matched to a gene: 9. CDR3 nucleotide sequence: TGTGCCAGCAGCGTAGCTTCCGGACAGGGTGGGTCACCCCTCCACTTT. It translates to CASSVASGQGGSPLHF.

This clone has only a few counts. This sequence joins TRBV19 and TRBJ1-5; the D gene is possibly TRBD1 (6 bases). The CDR3 is 15 amino acids. Germline V gene lookup returns CDR1 LNHDA and CDR2 SQIVND (reference sequence). The V gene lost 6 bases and the J gene lost 1 base, with 13 bases spanning the gap. The CDR3 coding sequence is TGTGCCAGTAGACAGGGACGACTCAGCAATCAGCCCCAGCATTTT. Translating it yields CASRQGRLSNQPQHF.

The rearrangement uses TRBV15 and TRBJ2-7; D is perhaps TRBD2 (6 bases). Germline CDR1 and CDR2: LNHNV and YYDKDF (reference sequence). CDR3 size: 14 residues. V was trimmed by 0 bases and J by 7 bases, leaving 13 bases between them. CDR3 nucleotides: TGTGCCACCAGCAGAGATTTCAGGGCGGGGGAGCAGTACTTC. This translates into CATSRDFRAGEQYF. The variable domain in full, completed from reference TRBV15 and TRBJ2-7, reads DAMVIQNPRYQVTQFGKPVTLSCSQTLNHNVMYWYQQKSSQAPKLLFHYYDKDFNNEADTPDNFQSRRPNTSFCFLDIRSPGLGDTAMYLCATSRDFRAGEQYFGPGTRLTVT.

This sequence joins TRBV27 and TRBJ2-5, with D unclear. The J call could be wrong; TRBJ2-7 is a better fit for the DNA end. This CDR3 has 15 residues. CDR1 is MNHEY, CDR2 SMNVEV, per germline (reference sequence). In DNA form, the CDR3 reads TGTGCCAGCAGTTTACTAGTGACGACCCACTACGAGCAGTACTTC. Protein sequence: CASSLLVTTHYEQYF.

This clone has a handful of counts. The chain carries TRBV4-1 and TRBJ2-7; possibly TRBD2 for D (6 bases). The CDR3 covers 16 residues. V lost 0 bases and J lost 4, with 16 bases in between. CDR1 and CDR2 (germline): MGHRA, YSYEKL. This CDR3 reads CASSQDSAGTPYEQYF. CDR3 nucleotide sequence: TGCGCCAGCAGCCAAGATTCGGCGGGAACCCCATACGAGCAGTACTTC.

The rearrangement joins TRBV14 to TRBJ2-1, with 8 bases matching TRBD2. CDR3 length: 15 residues. V lost 5 bases to trimming and J lost 6 bases; unmatched junction nucleotides: 9. Per the germline V gene, CDR1 is SGHDN and CDR2 is FVKESK. The CDR3 nucleotides read TGTGCCAGCAGCTCCCAAGGCGGGAGGTCCAATGAGCAGTTCTTC. This translates into CASSSQGGRSNEQFF.

The CDR3 region has the DNA TGTGCCAGCAGTCCCTCCAGGGAGGCCTACAATGAGCAGTTCTTC. This translates into CASSPSREAYNEQFF. The V and J genes are TRBV27 and TRBJ2-1; D might be TRBD2 (6 bases). Germline V gene lookup returns CDR1 MNHEY and CDR2 SMNVEV (reference sequence). V lost 5 bases and J lost 2, with 13 bases in between. This CDR3 is 15 amino acids long.

The CDR3 DNA is TGTGCCTGGAGCCAGGGGCGGGGGAGGGCCGAGCAGTACTTC. Translating gives CAWSQGRGRAEQYF. The chain is built from TRBV30 and TRBJ2-7, with TRBD2 as a possible D gene (7 bases). The CDR3 loop spans 14 amino acids. Trimming took 3 bases from V and 6 from J, leaving 18 bases between them. Germline V lookup: CDR1 GTSNPN, CDR2 SVGIG (reference sequence).

Only a few counts were recorded for this clone. CDR3 nucleotide sequence: TGTGCCAGCAGCTTTGGCAGGGGGTCGAACACTGAAGCTTTCTTT. As protein: CASSFGRGSNTEAFF. The chain has TRBV5-6 and TRBJ1-1; 7 nucleotides line up with TRBD1. The CDR3 is 15 amino acids. Germline loops: CDR1 SGHDT, CDR2 YYEEEE. V gave up 2 bases and J gave up 1 base; unmatched junction bases: 5.

This clone has a handful of counts. The rearrangement uses TRBV5-1 and TRBJ1-1, with D tentatively TRBD1 (5 bases). The germline V gene encodes CDR1 SGHRS and CDR2 YFSETQ. The CDR3 loop spans 16 amino acids. V lost 4 bases and J lost 1, with 17 bases in between. Here the CDR3 reads CASSPRAGEANTEAFF. The CDR3 nucleotides read TGCGCCAGCAGCCCCCGGGCGGGGGAGGCGAACACTGAAGCTTTCTTT.

This chain links TRBV27 with TRBJ1-5; D possibly corresponds to TRBD1 (5 bases). CDR1 and CDR2 from the germline V gene are MNHEY and SMNVEV (reference sequence). There are 16 residues in the CDR3. Trimming stripped 2 bases from V and 0 bases from J, with 11 bases between. CDR3 sequence: CASSLQGVHSNQPQHF. The CDR3 DNA reads TGTGCCAGCAGTTTACAAGGGGTCCATAGCAATCAGCCCCAGCATTTT.

J is TRBJ2-5 and V is TRBV19; TRBD2 agrees at 7 bases. CDR1 is LNHDA and CDR2 is SQIVND in the germline V gene (reference sequence). Trimming removed 4 bases from V and 7 bases from J; junction bases left unmatched: 9. The CDR3 runs to 14 residues. The CDR3 DNA sequence: TGTGCCAGTAGTACTGGGAGGGACGGGGGGACCCAGTACTTC. This translates into CASSTGRDGGTQYF.

The rearrangement links TRBV5-6 to TRBJ1-4; the match to TRBD1 covers 7 bases. V gave up 5 bases and J gave up 7 bases; unmatched junction bases: 5. The length of the CDR3 is 13 residues. Germline CDR1 reads SGHDT; CDR2 reads YYEEEE. The CDR3 DNA reads as TGTGCCAGCAGGGGTGGGACAGCTGAAAAACTGTTTTTT. Translation gives CASRGGTAEKLFF.

J is TRBJ2-6 and V is TRBV5-1; D is unresolved. Trimming left V 4 bases short and J 0 bases short, with 14 bases between. This CDR3 has 17 residues. CDR1 and CDR2 from the germline V gene are SGHRS and YFSETQ. Here the CDR3 reads CASSLKPLYSGANVLTF. CDR3 coding DNA: TGCGCCAGCAGCCTCAAACCTCTCTACTCTGGGGCCAACGTCCTGACTTTC. Full variable domain (missing parts from reference TRBV5-1 and TRBJ2-6): KAGVTQTPRYLIKTRGQQVTLSCSPISGHRSVSWYQQTPGQGLQFLFEYFSETQRNKGNFPGRFSGRQFSNSRSEMNVSTLELGDSALYLCASSLKPLYSGANVLTFGAGSRLTVL.

The count of this clone is one. The rearrangement links TRBV29-1 to TRBJ1-3, with D perhaps matching TRBD1 (6 bases). Germline-derived CDR1 and CDR2 are SQVTM and ANQGSEA. The V end lost 5 bases, the J end lost 3 bases, and 14 bases lay between the germline ends. The CDR3 extends over 14 amino acids. CDR3 in DNA: TGCAGCGTTCGCGGGGGCGCGTATGGAAACACCATATATTTT. Protein sequence: CSVRGGAYGNTIYF.

V and J are TRBV7-8 and TRBJ2-7; TRBD1 might be the D (5 bases). The CDR3 runs to 14 residues. V was pared by 0 bases and J by 5 bases, with 11 bases between. CDR1 and CDR2 from the germline V gene are SGHVS and FQNEAQ. CDR3 sequence (DNA): TGTGCCAGCAGCTTAGCCAGGGATACCCACGAGCAGTACTTC. It translates to CASSLARDTHEQYF.

The CDR3 DNA reads as TGTGCCAGCGGGACTAGCGACGGCACAGATACGCAGTATTTT. Translation gives CASGTSDGTDTQYF. The chain uses TRBV6-1 and TRBJ2-3, with TRBD2 matching over 10 bases. The V gene end was trimmed by 8 bases and the J gene end by 1 base; junction bases not matched to a gene: 3. Germline V gene data show CDR1 as MNHNS and CDR2 as SASEGT. The CDR3 consists of 14 residues.

This clone was seen a few times. The V gene is TRBV6-5, the J gene TRBJ1-2; a weak D match, TRBD1 (5 bases). Germline loops: CDR1 MNHEY, CDR2 SVGAGI. V lost 5 bases and J lost 8, with 21 bases in between. The CDR3 extends over 15 amino acids. Here the CDR3 reads CASSPPPAGTDGYTF. The CDR3 DNA follows: TGTGCCAGCAGTCCCCCCCCCGCGGGGACTGACGGCTACACCTTC.

The CDR3, as DNA: TGTGCCAGCAGCCGGGACAGGGAATCACCCCTCCACTTT. Amino acids: CASSRDRESPLHF. The gene calls are TRBV7-9 and TRBJ1-6; 9 positions agree with TRBD1. The V segment lost 5 bases and the J segment 10 bases; nucleotides outside the gene matches: 3. The CDR3 spans 13 residues. The germline gives CDR1 SEHNR, CDR2 FQNEAQ (reference sequence). The variable domain in full, with the rest retrieved from reference TRBV7-9 and TRBJ1-6, is DTGVSQNPRHKITKRGQNVTFRCDPISEHNRLYWYRQTLGQGPEFLTYFQNEAQLEKSRLLSDRFSAERPKGSFSTLEIQRTEQGDSAMYLCASSRDRESPLHFGNGTRLTVT.

Only a few counts were recorded for this clone. This rearrangement joins TRBV6-9 to TRBJ2-1, with TRBD2 matching over 11 bases. CDR3 length equals 20 residues. Germline trimming cut 6 bases from V and 0 bases from J; bases unmatched to any gene: 16. Germline V gene sequence: CDR1 MNHGY, CDR2 SVAAGI. The CDR3 nucleotides are TGTGCCAGCAGCGGAGACCACCAAACTAGCGGGGGCAACTCCTACAATGAGCAGTTCTTC. Amino acids: CASSGDHQTSGGNSYNEQFF.

CDR3 sequence reads: CASSVRKTGRHSPGEQYF. CDR3 in DNA: TGTGCCAGCAGCGTCCGAAAGACGGGGAGACACTCCCCGGGGGAGCAGTACTTC. The chain carries TRBV21-1 and TRBJ2-7; the D call TRBD2 from the table was never checked on the DNA. TRBV21-1 is tagged as a pseudogene. The CDR3 runs 18 residues.

This clone has only one observation. The chain joins TRBV12-5 to TRBJ1-2; D might be TRBD1 (5 bases). The CDR3 length is 16 residues. V was cut by 6 bases and J by 5 bases, with 22 bases left in between. Germline lookup yields CDR1 LGHNT and CDR2 FRNRAP. CDR3 sequence (DNA): TGTGCTAGTGGCTCAACGGCGGGGCCGGAGCGGTATGGCTACACCTTC. This encodes CASGSTAGPERYGYTF.

This clone was detected a few times. This CDR3 is CASSSATGYTDTQYF. The CDR3 DNA sequence: TGTGCCAGCAGCTCAGCCACAGGGTACACAGATACGCAGTATTTT. The chain joins TRBV5-4 to TRBJ2-3; a weak D match, TRBD1 (6 bases). The CDR3 runs 15 residues. Germline V gene lookup returns CDR1 SGHNT and CDR2 YYREEE (reference sequence). V shed 3 bases and J shed 2 bases, with 13 bases lying between them.

The chain couples TRBV4-1 to TRBJ2-1; D possibly corresponds to TRBD1 (7 bases). The CDR3 length is 13 residues. The ends were cut back, 4 bases at V and 6 bases at J, with 10 bases in the middle. Germline V lookup: CDR1 MGHRA, CDR2 YSYEKL. This chain's CDR3 is CASSPGGGNEQFF. The CDR3 DNA sequence: TGCGCCAGCAGCCCAGGGGGAGGCAATGAGCAGTTCTTC.

The J gene is TRBJ1-3, the V gene TRBV29-1, with a weak D call TRBD1 (5 bases). The CDR3 is made up of 16 amino acids. The germline V gene encodes CDR1 SQVTM and CDR2 ANQGSEA. V was pared by 0 bases and J by 0 bases, with 12 bases between. The CDR3 region has the DNA TGCAGCGTTGAAGATAGACAGCCCATCTCTGGAAACACCATATATTTT. Amino acid sequence: CSVEDRQPISGNTIYF.

The chain couples TRBV5-4 to TRBJ1-2; possible D gene TRBD1, 5 bases. V lost 4 bases and J 10 bases, leaving 17 bases between the germline ends. CDR1 is SGHNT, CDR2 YYREEE, per germline (reference sequence). The CDR3 runs to 13 residues. CDR3: CASSAPGGTNYTF. The DNA of the CDR3 is TGTGCCAGCAGCGCCCCGGGAGGGACCAACTACACCTTC. Full variable domain (outside the CDR3, taken from reference TRBV5-4 and TRBJ1-2): ETGVTQSPTHLIKTRGQQVTLRCSSQSGHNTVSWYQQALGQGPQFIFQYYREEENGRGNFPPRFSGLQFPNYSSELNVNALELDDSALYLCASSAPGGTNYTFGSGTRLTVV.

This chain connects TRBV6-4 to TRBJ2-3; 13 positions agree with TRBD2. The CDR3 has 16 amino acids. Unmatched junction bases numbered 6, after V lost 4 bases and J lost 5 bases. The V gene's germline CDR1 is MRHNA and CDR2 SNTAGT. The CDR3 DNA reads TGTGCCAGCAGTGTTACTAGCGGGGGGGCAGGAGATACGCAGTATTTT. Protein product: CASSVTSGGAGDTQYF.

The V and J genes are TRBV4-2 and TRBJ2-3; 13 bases map to TRBD2. The CDR3 covers 18 residues. Germline V gene data show CDR1 as LGHNA and CDR2 as YNFKEQ. V trimming: 1 base; J trimming: 2 bases; junction bases outside the gene matches: 6. For the CDR3, the DNA is TGTGCCAGCAGCCAAGGCGAGGGACTAGCGGGGAACACAGATACGCAGTATTTT. Translating it yields CASSQGEGLAGNTDTQYF.

The CDR3 loop is CASSWDWSTDTQYF. CDR3 bases: TGTGCCAGCAGCTGGGACTGGAGCACAGATACGCAGTATTTT. The V and J genes are TRBV7-2 and TRBJ2-3; a weak D match, TRBD2 (6 bases). The CDR3 contains 14 residues. Germline CDR1 SGHTA, CDR2 FQGNSA. Trimming left V 4 bases short and J 0 bases short, with 8 bases between.

Points on this clone: Different DNA sequences within this sample yield the same CDR3. The chain couples TRBV9 to TRBJ1-2; TRBD1 matches at 9 bases. The CDR3 loop spans 15 amino acids. The germline gives CDR1 SGDLS, CDR2 YYNGEE. Germline trimming cut 3 bases from V and 2 bases from J; bases unmatched to any gene: 5. CDR3 DNA: TGTGCCAGCAGCGCCCGGGACAGGGAGAACTATGGCTACACCTTC. Amino acid sequence: CASSARDRENYGYTF.

This chain connects TRBV27 to TRBJ2-7; D is uncertain. The CDR3 has 13 amino acids. Per the germline V gene, CDR1 is MNHEY and CDR2 is SMNVEV (reference sequence). V lost 6 bases and J lost 2, with 11 bases in between. The CDR3 is CASRFAGPYEQYF. The DNA for the CDR3 is TGTGCCAGCAGGTTCGCTGGGCCCTACGAGCAGTACTTC.

This chain links TRBV6-6 with TRBJ2-7; 7 bases agree with TRBD1. Germline CDR1 is MNHNY and CDR2 is SVGAGI (reference sequence). V trimming: 8 bases; J trimming: 4 bases; junction bases outside the gene matches: 5. The CDR3 covers 12 residues. The CDR3 sequence is CASGRQGYEQYF. CDR3 nucleotide sequence: TGTGCCAGCGGGAGACAGGGTTACGAGCAGTACTTC.